Shown below are 9 T cell receptor beta chains from a single sample sequenced in a study of a mutant IDH1 vaccine in newly diagnosed glioma. Their recognized antigens are unknown. Documented time point: week 47, end of study. Doses consisted of 300 ug of mutant IDH1 20-mer peptide each, paired with topical imiquimod. Method: immunoSEQ multiplex PCR; TCRdb's copy keeps in-frame clones and lacks some. The sample has some 50,000 clones, about two thirds seen once. This material consisted of peripheral blood mononuclear cells (PBMCs), taken from a glioma patient whose treatment included an IDH1 peptide vaccine. These receptors were obtained from a middle-aged man with glioma. Some clones in this sample may be carry-over from other donors' samples.

This clone was recorded a few times. The chain combines TRBV18 with TRBJ1-6, with 9 bases fitting TRBD1. The CDR3 extends over 15 amino acids. After removal of 5 bases from V and 8 bases from J, the junction contained 7 bases not matched to a gene. Per the germline V gene, CDR1 is KGHSH and CDR2 is LQKENI. The CDR3 reads CASSSQGALDSPLHF. In DNA form, the CDR3 reads TGTGCCAGCTCATCACAGGGGGCTTTGGATTCACCCCTCCACTTT.

V is TRBV19 and J is TRBJ1-4; D gene uncertain. The CDR3 length is 14 residues. Germline-derived CDR1 and CDR2 are LNHDA and SQIVND (reference sequence). Between the trimmed V and J ends, which lost 6 bases and 1 base, there was a span of 9 bases. DNA for the CDR3: TGTGCCAGTAGCAAACAGCAAACTAATGAAAAACTGTTTTTT. It translates to CASSKQQTNEKLFF.

The chain combines TRBV5-1 with TRBJ2-6; possible D gene TRBD1, 5 bases. Per the germline V gene, CDR1 is SGHRS and CDR2 is YFSETQ. The CDR3 extends over 15 amino acids. Trimming took off 7 bases at V and 4 bases at J, with 15 bases between the two ends. CDR3 coding DNA: TGCGCCAGCCCGGCAGGGCGGATGGGGGCCAACGTCCTGACTTTC. This gives the protein CASPAGRMGANVLTF. Combining the CDR3 with reference TRBV5-1 and TRBJ2-6 gives the whole variable domain KAGVTQTPRYLIKTRGQQVTLSCSPISGHRSVSWYQQTPGQGLQFLFEYFSETQRNKGNFPGRFSGRQFSNSRSEMNVSTLELGDSALYLCASPAGRMGANVLTFGAGSRLTVL.

The J gene is TRBJ1-2, the V gene TRBV30, with D possibly being TRBD1 (6 bases). The germline CDR1 and CDR2 sequences are GTSNPN and SVGIG (reference sequence). Trimming took 5 bases from V and 3 from J, leaving 19 bases between them. The CDR3 extends over 15 amino acids. The CDR3 nucleotides read TGTGCCTGGGAAAGTGGGGGGGGGCGATACTATGGCTACACCTTC. Protein: CAWESGGGRYYGYTF. The full variable domain, rest sourced from reference TRBV30 and TRBJ1-2, is SQTIHQWPATLVQPVGSPLSLECTVEGTSNPNLYWYRQAAGRGLQLLFYSVGIGQISSEVPQNLSASRPQDRQFILSSKKLLLSDSGFYLCAWESGGGRYYGYTFGSGTRLTVV.

The gene calls are TRBV30 and TRBJ2-5; D is unclear. Germline V CDR1 and CDR2: GTSNPN, SVGIG (reference sequence). The CDR3 has 11 residues. Trimming removed 3 bases at V and 10 bases at J, with 12 bases between. CDR3 sequence: CAWRGLSYQYF. CDR3 DNA: TGTGCCTGGAGGGGCCTGAGTTACCAGTACTTC.

The chain combines TRBV5-1 with TRBJ1-2; possible D gene TRBD1, 5 bases. Germline assignment: CDR1 SGHRS and CDR2 YFSETQ. CDR3 length: 14 residues. V gave up 1 base and J gave up 7 bases, with 14 bases separating them. CDR3 sequence reads: CASSLSGGVGGYTF. CDR3 nucleotide sequence: TGCGCCAGCAGCTTGTCGGGGGGGGTCGGTGGCTACACCTTC.

This clone was picked up one time. The chain is built from TRBV11-2 and TRBJ1-1; 9 positions agree with TRBD1. Germline CDR1 is SGHAT and CDR2 is FQNNGV. The CDR3 loop spans 14 amino acids. Germline trimming cut 5 bases from V and 4 bases from J; bases unmatched to any gene: 5. CDR3: CASSTRQGVTEAFF. In nucleotides, the CDR3 is TGTGCCAGCAGCACCCGACAGGGGGTCACTGAAGCTTTCTTT.

This clone was seen only a few times. This chain uses TRBV6-5 with TRBJ1-3; possible D gene TRBD1, 6 bases. From germline, CDR1 is MNHEY and CDR2 SVGAGI. Trimming removed 2 bases from V and 4 bases from J, with 9 bases in between. This CDR3 contains 14 residues. CDR3 sequence (DNA): TGTGCCAGCAGTTACAGGGGGTCGGGAAACACCATATATTTT. It specifies CASSYRGSGNTIYF.

V usage is TRBV7-8 and J usage is TRBJ2-6; 7 bases fit TRBD1. V was clipped by 5 bases and J by 0 bases; unmatched bases: 4. Germline-derived CDR1 and CDR2 are SGHVS and FQNEAQ. The CDR3 runs to 16 residues. The DNA for the CDR3 is TGTGCCAGCAGCGCCCGACAGGGCTCTGGGGCCAACGTCCTGACTTTC. This codes for CASSARQGSGANVLTF.